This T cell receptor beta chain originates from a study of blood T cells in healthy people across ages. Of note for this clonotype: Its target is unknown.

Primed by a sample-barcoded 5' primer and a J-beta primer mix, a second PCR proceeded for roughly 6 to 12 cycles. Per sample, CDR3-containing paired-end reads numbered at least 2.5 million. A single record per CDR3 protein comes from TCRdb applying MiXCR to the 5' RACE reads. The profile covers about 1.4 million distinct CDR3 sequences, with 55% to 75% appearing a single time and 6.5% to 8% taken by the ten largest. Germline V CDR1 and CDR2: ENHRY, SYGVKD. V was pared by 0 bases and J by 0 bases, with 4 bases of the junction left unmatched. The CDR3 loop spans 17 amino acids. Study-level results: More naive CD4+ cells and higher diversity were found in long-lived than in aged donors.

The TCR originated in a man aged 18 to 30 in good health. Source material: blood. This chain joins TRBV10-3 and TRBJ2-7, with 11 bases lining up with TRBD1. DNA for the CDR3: TGTGCCATCAGTGAGTCCGGGACAGGGGGTCCCTCCTACGAGCAGTACTTC. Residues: CAISESGTGGPSYEQYF.